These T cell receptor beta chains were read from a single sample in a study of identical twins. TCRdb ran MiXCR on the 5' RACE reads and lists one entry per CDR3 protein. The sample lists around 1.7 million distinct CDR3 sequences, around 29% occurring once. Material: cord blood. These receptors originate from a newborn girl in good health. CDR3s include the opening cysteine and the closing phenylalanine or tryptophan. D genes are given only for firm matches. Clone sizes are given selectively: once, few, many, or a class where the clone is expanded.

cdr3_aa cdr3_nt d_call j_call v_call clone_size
CASGAPFYEQYF TGTGCCAGCGGCGCCCCGTTCTACGAGCAGTACTTC - TRBJ2-7 TRBV6-1 -
CASSPEDSINYGYTF TGTGCCAGCAGTCCGGAGGACAGTATAAACTATGGCTACACCTTC - TRBJ1-2 TRBV2 -
CASSLATGRTNEKLFF TGTGCCAGCAGCTTAGCGACTGGCAGAACTAATGAAAAACTGTTTTTT - TRBJ1-4 TRBV7-9 few
CASSQVGGPGSSGANVLTF TGTGCCAGCAGCCAAGTTGGGGGGCCAGGCTCCTCTGGGGCCAACGTCCTGACTTTC - TRBJ2-6 TRBV4-2 few
CASGTDNTGELFF TGTGCCTCCGGGACGGATAACACCGGGGAGCTGTTTTTT - TRBJ2-2 TRBV24-1 -
CASLGGLGETQYF TGTGCCTCCCTAGGGGGCCTCGGGGAGACCCAGTACTTC TRBD1 TRBJ2-5 TRBV3-1 -
CASSQDRLLGSYNSPLHF TGCGCCAGCAGCCAAGACCGGCTCCTAGGCTCCTATAATTCACCCCTCCACTTT - TRBJ1-6 TRBV4-1 few
CATSGDLEPIIPKNIQYF TGTGCCACCAGCGGAGATCTGGAACCCATTATTCCCAAAAACATTCAGTACTTC - TRBJ2-4 TRBV15 -
CATFSPLHF TGTGCCACCTTTTCACCCCTCCACTTT - TRBJ1-6 TRBV25-1 few
CASSRQGGGSTYEQYF TGTGCCAGCAGTCGACAGGGGGGAGGGTCTACCTACGAGCAGTACTTC TRBD1 TRBJ2-7 TRBV27 -
CASRRLVNQYNEQFF TGTGCCAGCAGGCGACTAGTGAATCAGTACAATGAGCAGTTCTTC - TRBJ2-1 TRBV2 -
CASSLMRAGFQETQYF TGTGCCAGCAGCTTAATGAGGGCGGGGTTCCAAGAGACCCAGTACTTC - TRBJ2-5 TRBV7-2 -
CASSQAGTSGHNEQFF TGCGCCAGCAGCCAAGCCGGGACTAGCGGACACAATGAGCAGTTCTTC TRBD2 TRBJ2-1 TRBV4-1 few
CASSQLNNGYEQYF TGTGCCAGCAGCCAACTGAACAACGGGTACGAGCAGTACTTC - TRBJ2-7 TRBV3-1 -
CASSLWVYADTQYF TGTGCCAGCAGTTTGTGGGTTTACGCAGATACGCAATATTTT - TRBJ2-3 TRBV12-3/TRBV12-4 -
CASGETSGPYNEQFF TGTGCTAGTGGAGAGACTAGCGGGCCCTACAATGAGCAGTTCTTC TRBD2 TRBJ2-1 TRBV12-5 -
CASSSTSGAHNEQYF TGTGCCAGCAGCTCTACTAGCGGGGCCCACAATGAGCAGTACTTC TRBD2 TRBJ2-7 TRBV7-8 -
CASSYTRRNTEAFF TGTGCCAGCAGTTACACAAGGCGGAACACTGAAGCTTTCTTT - TRBJ1-1 TRBV6-5 -
CASSQGPGNTGELFF TGTGCCAGCAGCCAAGGCCCCGGGAACACCGGGGAGCTGTTTTTT - TRBJ2-2 TRBV3-1 -
CASSEAQGGGYTF TGTGCCAGCAGTGAAGCTCAGGGGGGAGGCTACACCTTC TRBD1 TRBJ1-2 TRBV2 few
CASSLTELFF TGTGCCAGCAGCTTAACCGAGCTGTTTTTT - TRBJ2-2 TRBV7-9 -
CASSQGQVTYEQYF TGTGCCAGCAGCCAAGGGCAAGTTACCTACGAGCAGTACTTC - TRBJ2-7 TRBV3-1 few
CSAVFGLGNTEAFF TGCAGCGCCGTTTTTGGTTTGGGGAACACTGAAGCTTTCTTT - TRBJ1-1 TRBV29-1 -
CSARRGQGAYEQYF TGCAGTGCTAGACGGGGACAGGGGGCATACGAGCAGTACTTC TRBD1 TRBJ2-7 TRBV20-1 -
CASSLEGYSTDTQYF TGCGCCAGCAGCTTGGAGGGGTATAGCACAGATACGCAGTATTTT - TRBJ2-3 TRBV5-1 -
CASTRDNNQPQHF TGTGCCAGCACCCGGGACAACAATCAGCCCCAGCATTTT - TRBJ1-5 TRBV6-8 few
CASSQDLASPATDTQYF TGTGCCAGCAGCCAAGATCTTGCCTCCCCTGCCACAGATACGCAGTATTTT - TRBJ2-3 TRBV3-1 -
CASSLGRGVAEAFF TGTGCCAGCAGTTTAGGCAGGGGTGTCGCTGAAGCTTTCTTT - TRBJ1-1 TRBV27 -
CATSEASGVGTDTQYF TGTGCCACCAGTGAGGCTAGCGGGGTCGGCACAGATACGCAGTATTTT TRBD2 TRBJ2-3 TRBV24-1 -
CASSEGDRTYNEQFF TGTGCCAGCAGTGAAGGGGACAGGACCTACAATGAGCAGTTCTTC TRBD1 TRBJ2-1 TRBV2 few
CASTGTDRNTEAFF TGTGCCAGCACGGGGACAGACCGGAACACTGAAGCTTTCTTT TRBD1 TRBJ1-1 TRBV6-6 -
CASSSDRGRPSSYNEQYF TGCGCCAGCAGCTCGGACAGGGGTCGTCCAAGCTCCTACAATGAGCAGTACTTC TRBD1 TRBJ2-7 TRBV5-1 -
CASSPRTGWAFF TGTGCCAGCAGTCCTCGGACAGGGTGGGCTTTCTTT TRBD1 TRBJ1-1 TRBV27 -
CSVGGRQIGQPQHF TGCAGCGTTGGAGGTCGCCAGATCGGTCAGCCCCAGCATTTT - TRBJ1-5 TRBV29-1 -
CSSSPRGEQYF TGTTCCAGCAGCCCCCGGGGTGAGCAGTACTTC - TRBJ2-5 TRBV7-9 -
CSARYGGEHEQYF TGCAGTGCTAGATACGGAGGGGAGCACGAGCAGTACTTC - TRBJ2-7 TRBV20-1 -
CSTPWAGNTDTQYF TGCAGCACCCCCTGGGCGGGGAACACAGATACGCAGTATTTT - TRBJ2-3 TRBV20-1 few
CASSPRTGSNEKLFF TGTGCCAGCAGCCCCCGGACAGGCTCTAATGAAAAACTGTTTTTT TRBD1 TRBJ1-4 TRBV7-6 many
CATSGGEIDTQYF TGTGCCACGAGCGGGGGGGAGATAGATACGCAGTATTTT TRBD2 TRBJ2-3 TRBV10-3 -
CASSLNRMGVTEAFF TGTGCCAGCAGCTTAAACAGAATGGGTGTCACTGAAGCTTTCTTT - TRBJ1-1 TRBV7-8 -
CASSDRDTISGANVLTF TGTGCCAGCAGCGACCGGGACACGATCTCTGGGGCCAACGTCCTGACTTTC - TRBJ2-6 TRBV21-1 few
CATSDSRIWTGYLSGANVLTF TGTGCCACCAGTGATTCCCGTATTTGGACAGGGTACCTCTCTGGGGCCAACGTCCTGACTTTC TRBD1 TRBJ2-6 TRBV24-1 -
CASSVSREQETQYF TGTGCCAGCAGCGTCTCACGGGAGCAAGAGACCCAGTACTTC - TRBJ2-5 TRBV9 -
CASSVRRQGARNTEAFF TGTGCCAGCAGCGTTCGAAGACAGGGGGCAAGGAACACTGAAGCTTTCTTT TRBD1 TRBJ1-1 TRBV28 -
CASSEADGSYEQYF TGTGCCAGCAGTGAAGCGGACGGTTCCTACGAGCAGTACTTC - TRBJ2-7 TRBV6-1 -
CATSDLAGGNEQFF TGTGCCACCAGTGATCTAGCGGGAGGCAATGAGCAGTTCTTC TRBD2 TRBJ2-1 TRBV24-1 many
CASSLGTPWQNNYNEQFF TGTGCCAGCAGCTTAGGTACACCGTGGCAGAATAACTACAATGAGCAGTTCTTC - TRBJ2-1 TRBV11-3 -
CASKTGAVFSNQPQHF TGTGCCAGCAAGACCGGGGCAGTCTTTAGCAATCAGCCCCAGCATTTT - TRBJ1-5 TRBV28 few
CAISPGQVSYEQYF TGTGCCATCAGCCCGGGACAGGTGTCCTACGAGCAGTACTTC TRBD1 TRBJ2-7 TRBV10-3 few
CSARDPLPGPMDGYTF TGCAGTGCTAGAGATCCTCTTCCAGGCCCAATGGATGGCTACACCTTC - TRBJ1-2 TRBV20-1 once
CAGSSRSWGGVNEQFF TGTGCCGGCAGTTCCCGGAGTTGGGGGGGCGTCAATGAGCAGTTCTTC - TRBJ2-1 TRBV6-2/TRBV6-3 -
CASSDGGPHF TGTGCCAGCAGTGATGGGGGGCCCCACTTT - TRBJ1-6 TRBV6-1 few
CASSPRDRVRDTEAFF TGTGCCAGCAGCCCCCGGGACAGGGTTAGAGACACTGAAGCTTTCTTT TRBD1 TRBJ1-1 TRBV9 few
CASRLTGGKSSYEQYF TGTGCCAGCAGACTTACAGGGGGCAAAAGCTCCTACGAGCAGTACTTC TRBD1 TRBJ2-7 TRBV28 -
CSATIPAADTQYF TGCAGTGCTACCATCCCCGCGGCGGATACGCAGTATTTT - TRBJ2-3 TRBV20-1 -